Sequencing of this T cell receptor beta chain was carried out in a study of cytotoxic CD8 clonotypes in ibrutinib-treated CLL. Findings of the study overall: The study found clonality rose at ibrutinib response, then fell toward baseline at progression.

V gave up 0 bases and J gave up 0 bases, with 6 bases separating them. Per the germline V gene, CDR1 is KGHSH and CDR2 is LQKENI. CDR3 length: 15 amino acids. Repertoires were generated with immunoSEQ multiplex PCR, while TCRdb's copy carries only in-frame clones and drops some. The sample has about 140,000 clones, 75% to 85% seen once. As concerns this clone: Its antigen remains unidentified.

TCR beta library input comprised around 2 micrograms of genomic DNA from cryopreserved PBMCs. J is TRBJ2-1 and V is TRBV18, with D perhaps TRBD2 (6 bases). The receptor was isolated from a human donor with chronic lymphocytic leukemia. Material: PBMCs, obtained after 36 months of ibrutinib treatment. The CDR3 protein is CASSPPGGSYNEQFF. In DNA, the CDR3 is TGTGCCAGCTCACCACCGGGAGGCTCCTACAATGAGCAGTTCTTC.